This TCR beta chain appears in the sequencing data of a study of blood T cell repertoires in COVID-19. Here immunoSEQ multiplex PCR was the method, and the copy in TCRdb shows in-frame clones only, minus some. The top ten clones hold 18% of a sample with 200,000 to 250,000 clones, approximately 81% of them seen once. This TCR was recovered from an elderly woman with active or convalescent COVID-19. Input material: peripheral blood.

The CDR3 sequence: CASSSGLAGGSTDTQYF. The CDR3 region has the DNA TGTGCCAGCAGCTCGGGACTAGCGGGAGGGAGCACAGATACGCAGTATTTT. J is TRBJ2-3 and V is TRBV7-3, with TRBD2 matching 16 bases. CDR1 and CDR2 (germline): SGHTA, FQGTGA. The CDR3 sequence is 17 residues long. Trimming took 4 bases from V and 0 from J; bases not matched to a gene: 1.